The source of this T cell receptor beta chain is a study of T cell therapy after organ transplantation. Study-level background: 4 to 8 weeks after therapy completion, short-term post-therapy blood was collected. Whole-study results and caveats: Reconstitution after therapy seemingly combined transferred and product-undetected endogenous clonotypes.

Time point of the sample: 4-8 weeks after completion of therapy. Generated by immunoSEQ multiplex PCR, the TCRdb table keeps only in-frame clones and is missing some. The sample has a few thousand clones, approximately 74% seen once. Notes on this clone: Antigen specificity is unknown.

The CDR3 has 13 residues. V lost 4 bases, J lost 4 bases, and 6 bases stayed unmatched. Per the germline V gene, CDR1 is SQVTM and CDR2 is ANQGSEA. The sample was CD8+ T cells from blood, taken after autologous CMV-specific T cell therapy. This TCR came from a human patient who had received a solid organ transplant and had CMV disease. Some T cells may be transferred from the graft donor. This chain joins TRBV29-1 and TRBJ2-7, with 8 nucleotides matching TRBD2. DNA of the CDR3: TGCAGCGTTGGGTCCGCGGGGGGTTACGAGCAGTACTTC. As protein: CSVGSAGGYEQYF.